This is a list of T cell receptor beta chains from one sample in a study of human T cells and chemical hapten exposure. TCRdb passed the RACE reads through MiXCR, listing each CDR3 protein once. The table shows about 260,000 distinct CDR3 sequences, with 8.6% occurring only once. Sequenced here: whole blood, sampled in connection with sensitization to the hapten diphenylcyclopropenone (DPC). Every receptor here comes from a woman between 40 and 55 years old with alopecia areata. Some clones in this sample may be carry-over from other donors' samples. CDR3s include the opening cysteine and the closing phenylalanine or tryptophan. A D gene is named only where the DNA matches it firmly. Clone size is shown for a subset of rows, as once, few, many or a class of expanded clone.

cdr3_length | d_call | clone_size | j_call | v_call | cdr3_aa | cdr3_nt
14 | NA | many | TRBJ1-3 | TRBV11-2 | CASSPSDSGNTIYF | TGTGCCAGCAGCCCAAGCGACTCTGGAAACACCATATATTTT
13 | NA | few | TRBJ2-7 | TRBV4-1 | CASSQDRTGKEYF | TGCGCCAGCAGCCAAGACCGGACGGGAAAGGAGTACTTC
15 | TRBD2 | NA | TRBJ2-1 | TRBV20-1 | CSAREVTSGSNEQFF | TGCAGTGCTCGGGAGGTGACTAGCGGGAGTAATGAGCAGTTCTTC
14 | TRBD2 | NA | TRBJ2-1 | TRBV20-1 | CSAVLAGGYNEQFF | TGCAGTGCGGTCCTAGCGGGAGGATACAATGAGCAGTTCTTC
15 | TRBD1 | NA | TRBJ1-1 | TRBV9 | CASSVDYRGPTEAFF | TGTGCCAGCAGCGTAGACTACAGGGGGCCTACTGAAGCTTTCTTT
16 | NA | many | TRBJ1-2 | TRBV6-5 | CASSYEQGFYNYGYTF | TGTGCCAGCAGTTACGAACAGGGATTTTACAACTATGGCTACACCTTC
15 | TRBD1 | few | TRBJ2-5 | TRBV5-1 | CASSSRTGPEETQYF | TGCGCCAGCAGCTCTAGGACAGGACCAGAAGAGACCCAGTACTTC
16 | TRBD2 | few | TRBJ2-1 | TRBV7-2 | CASSLGLAGPRDEQFF | TGTGCCAGCAGCTTAGGACTAGCGGGTCCCAGGGATGAGCAGTTCTTC
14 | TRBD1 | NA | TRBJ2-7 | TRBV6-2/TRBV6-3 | CASSYTGGAYEQYF | TGTGCCAGCAGTTACACAGGGGGCGCCTACGAGCAGTACTTC
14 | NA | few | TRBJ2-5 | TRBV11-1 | CASSLEAGYETQYF | TGTGCCAGCAGCTTAGAGGCAGGGTACGAGACCCAGTACTTC
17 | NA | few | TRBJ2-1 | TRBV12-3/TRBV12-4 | CASSLMGSMSSYNEQFF | TGTGCCAGCAGTTTAATGGGTAGCATGAGCTCCTACAATGAGCAGTTCTTC
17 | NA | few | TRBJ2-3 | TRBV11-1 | CASSLGLVVTYTDTQYF | TGTGCCAGCAGCTTAGGGCTTGTGGTAACCTACACAGATACGCAGTATTTT
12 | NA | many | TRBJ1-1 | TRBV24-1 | CATSDVGTEAFF | TGTGCCACCAGTGATGTGGGCACTGAAGCTTTCTTT
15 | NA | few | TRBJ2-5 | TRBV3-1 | CASSQGPGTQETQYF | TGTGCCAGCAGCCAAGGGCCGGGGACTCAAGAGACCCAGTACTTC
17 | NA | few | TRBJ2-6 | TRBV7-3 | CASSATGQSSGANVLTF | TGTGCCAGCAGCGCCACGGGACAATCCTCTGGGGCCAACGTCCTGACTTTC
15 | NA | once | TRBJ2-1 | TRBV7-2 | CASSPRQRRADEQFF | TGTGCCAGCAGCCCTCGTCAACGGCGAGCCGATGAGCAGTTCTTC
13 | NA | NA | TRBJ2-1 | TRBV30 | CAWRLDSYNEQFF | TGTGCCTGGCGCCTGGACAGCTACAATGAGCAGTTCTTC
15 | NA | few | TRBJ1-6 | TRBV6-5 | CASSSSGPENSPLHF | TGTGCCAGCAGTTCCTCAGGGCCGGAAAATTCACCCCTCCACTTT
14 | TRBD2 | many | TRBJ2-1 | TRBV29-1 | CSERLAGGPNEQFF | TGCAGCGAGAGACTAGCGGGAGGGCCCAATGAGCAGTTCTTC
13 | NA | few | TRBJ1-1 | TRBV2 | CATSPDGSTEAFF | TGTGCCACCTCCCCAGATGGAAGCACTGAAGCTTTCTTT
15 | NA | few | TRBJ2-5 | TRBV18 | CASSPLQGGQETQYF | TGTGCCAGCTCACCGCTACAGGGTGGGCAAGAGACCCAGTACTTC
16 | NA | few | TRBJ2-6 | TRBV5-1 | CASSAGTFSGANVLTF | TGCGCCAGCAGCGCCGGGACATTTTCTGGGGCCAACGTCCTGACTTTC
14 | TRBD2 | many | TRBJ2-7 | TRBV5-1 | CASSRGDVPDEQYF | TGCGCCAGCAGCCGGGGGGACGTCCCGGACGAGCAGTACTTC
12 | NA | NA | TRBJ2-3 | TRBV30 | CAWSVQGDTQYF | TGTGCCTGGAGTGTACAAGGGGATACGCAGTATTTT
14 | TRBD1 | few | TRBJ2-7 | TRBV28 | CASSLGNTGDEQYF | TGTGCCAGCAGTTTGGGGAATACAGGGGACGAGCAGTACTTC
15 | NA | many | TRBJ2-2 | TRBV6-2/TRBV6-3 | CASSYGSTNTGELFF | TGTGCCAGCAGTTACGGGAGTACGAACACCGGGGAGCTGTTTTTT
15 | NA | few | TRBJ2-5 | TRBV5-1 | CASSLTRPGEGTQYF | TGCGCCAGCAGCTTAACCCGACCGGGAGAAGGCACCCAGTACTTC
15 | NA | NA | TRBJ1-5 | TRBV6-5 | CASSYRAGTNQPQHF | TGTGCCAGCAGTTACAGGGCAGGGACCAATCAGCCCCAGCATTTT
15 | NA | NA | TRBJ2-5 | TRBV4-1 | CASSQETPGLGTQYF | TGCGCCAGCAGCCAAGAAACCCCGGGGCTGGGGACCCAGTACTTC
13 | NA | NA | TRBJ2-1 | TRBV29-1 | CSVLRDTYNEQFF | TGCAGCGTTTTACGGGACACCTACAATGAGCAGTTCTTC
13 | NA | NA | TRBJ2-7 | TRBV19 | CASSSQGNYEQYF | TGTGCCAGTAGTAGCCAGGGGAACTACGAGCAGTACTTC
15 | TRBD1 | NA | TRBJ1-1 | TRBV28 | CASSPGDRFITEAFF | TGTGCCAGCAGTCCAGGGGACAGATTTATTACTGAAGCTTTCTTT
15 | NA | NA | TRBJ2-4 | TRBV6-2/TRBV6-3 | CASRRTSLAKNIQYF | TGTGCCAGCAGAAGGACTTCCCTAGCCAAAAACATTCAGTACTTC
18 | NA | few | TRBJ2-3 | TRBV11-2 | CASSSGRRRDGVSDTQYF | TGTGCCAGCAGCTCCGGGAGACGCCGGGACGGGGTCTCTGATACGCAGTATTTT
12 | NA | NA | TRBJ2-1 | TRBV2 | CASSELDGSTVF | TGTGCCAGCAGTGAACTTGATGGGAGTACGGTCTTC
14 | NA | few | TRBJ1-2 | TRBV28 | CASSTPGRVGGYTF | TGTGCCAGCAGTACCCCCGGCAGGGTGGGCGGCTACACCTTC
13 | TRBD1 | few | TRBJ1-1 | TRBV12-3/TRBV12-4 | CASSLQTGAEAFF | TGTGCCAGCAGTTTGCAGACAGGGGCTGAAGCTTTCTTT
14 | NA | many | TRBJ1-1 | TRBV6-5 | CASSFGGMNTEAFF | TGTGCCAGCAGCTTTGGGGGGATGAACACTGAAGCTTTCTTT
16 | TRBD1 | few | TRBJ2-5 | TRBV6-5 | CANRPYRGTYQETQYF | TGTGCCAACAGGCCCTACAGGGGGACGTACCAAGAGACCCAGTACTTC
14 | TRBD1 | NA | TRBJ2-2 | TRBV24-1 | CATTGTGGTGELFF | TGTGCCACCACCGGGACAGGGGGCACCGGGGAGCTGTTTTTT
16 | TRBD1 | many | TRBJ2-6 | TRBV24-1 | CATSGQGVSGANVLTF | TGTGCCACCAGTGGACAGGGGGTATCCGGGGCCAACGTCCTGACTTTC
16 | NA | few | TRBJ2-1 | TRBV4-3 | CASSQGPQGSGFEQFF | TGCGCCAGCAGCCAAGGACCACAAGGGTCCGGCTTTGAGCAGTTCTTC
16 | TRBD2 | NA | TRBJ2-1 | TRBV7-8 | CASSLRASGIGNEQFF | TGTGCCAGCAGCTTACGGGCCAGCGGGATAGGGAATGAGCAGTTCTTC
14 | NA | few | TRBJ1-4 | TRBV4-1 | CASSGVVPGEKLFF | TGCGCCAGCAGCGGAGTAGTTCCTGGTGAAAAACTGTTTTTT
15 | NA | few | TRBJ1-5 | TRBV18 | CASSPYSKNQQPQHF | TGTGCCAGCTCACCATATTCGAAGAATCAGCAGCCCCAGCATTTT
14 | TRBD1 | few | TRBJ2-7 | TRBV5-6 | CASTTQGSPYEQYF | TGTGCCAGCACCACACAGGGGTCCCCCTACGAGCAGTACTTC
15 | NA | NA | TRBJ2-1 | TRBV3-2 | CAIPNPGNHTHEQFF | TGTGCCATCCCGAATCCCGGGAACCATACCCATGAGCAGTTCTTC
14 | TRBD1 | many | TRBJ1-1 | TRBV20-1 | CSASEGGGGTEAFF | TGCAGTGCTAGCGAAGGGGGCGGTGGCACTGAAGCTTTCTTT
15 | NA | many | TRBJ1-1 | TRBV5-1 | CASSSRRGGSTEAFF | TGCGCCAGCAGCTCCAGGCGTGGGGGCAGCACTGAAGCTTTCTTT
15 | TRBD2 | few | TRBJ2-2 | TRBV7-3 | CASSLLAGETGELFF | TGTGCCAGCAGCTTACTAGCGGGAGAAACCGGGGAGCTGTTTTTT
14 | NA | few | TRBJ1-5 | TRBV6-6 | CASSYALGLQAQHF | TGTGCCAGCAGTTACGCGCTGGGACTTCAAGCCCAGCATTTT
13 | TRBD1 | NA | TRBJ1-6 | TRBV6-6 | CASSDRTNPPLHF | TGTGCCAGTTCGGACAGGACCAACCCACCCCTCCACTTT
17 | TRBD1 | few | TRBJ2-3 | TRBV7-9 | CASSLGQGRISTDTQYF | TGTGCCAGCAGCTTAGGACAGGGCCGAATTAGCACAGATACGCAGTATTTT
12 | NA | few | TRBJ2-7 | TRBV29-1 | CSVGGTRYEQYF | TGCAGTGTGGGCGGGACGCGCTACGAGCAGTACTTC
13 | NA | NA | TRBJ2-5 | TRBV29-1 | CSVPTGSGETQYF | TGCAGCGTCCCGACAGGGAGCGGGGAGACCCAGTACTTC
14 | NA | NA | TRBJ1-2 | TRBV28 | CASSSGSGRYGYTF | TGTGCCAGCAGTTCCGGGTCAGGGCGCTATGGCTACACCTTC
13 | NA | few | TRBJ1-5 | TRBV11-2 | CASSLGLEGPQHF | TGTGCCAGCAGCTTAGGACTCGAGGGGCCCCAGCATTTT
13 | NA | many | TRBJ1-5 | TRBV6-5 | CASRVRGNQPQHF | TGTGCCAGCCGTGTCCGGGGCAATCAGCCCCAGCATTTT